Listed here are 16 T cell receptor beta chains from one sample, sequenced in a study of blood T cell repertoires in COVID-19. The protocol was immunoSEQ multiplex PCR, while the TCRdb copy is restricted to in-frame clones and leaves out a portion. Altogether approximately 170,000 clones are present, 70% to 90% being singletons, with the ten largest covering 5.5% to 8%. The sample taken for sequencing was peripheral blood. The origin of the receptors is a man at least 80 years old with COVID-19, enrolled during active disease.

The chain couples TRBV2 to TRBJ1-2, with 11 bases that match TRBD1. The J segment lost 6 bases and the V segment lost 6 bases, leaving 6 bases of the junction unmatched. This CDR3 region has 14 residues. Germline CDR1 and CDR2: SNHLY and FYNNEI. The chain's CDR3 is CASRRTGGSHGYTF. Here the CDR3 DNA reads TGTGCCAGCAGAAGGACAGGGGGCTCACATGGCTACACCTTC.

This clone was found a few times. The gene calls are TRBV12-5 and TRBJ1-1; possible D gene TRBD1, 6 bases. V lost 6 bases and J 4 bases, leaving 15 bases between the germline ends. The germline gives CDR1 LGHNT, CDR2 FRNRAP. The CDR3 extends over 14 amino acids. The CDR3 loop reads CASGLIRGSTEAFF. The CDR3 DNA reads TGTGCTAGTGGGCTGATCAGGGGTTCCACTGAAGCTTTCTTT. Based on the CDR3 plus reference TRBV12-5 and TRBJ1-1, the full variable domain is DARVTQTPRHKVTEMGQEVTMRCQPILGHNTVFWYRQTMMQGLELLAYFRNRAPLDDSGMPKDRFSAEMPDATLATLKIQPSEPRDSAVYFCASGLIRGSTEAFFGQGTRLTVV.

The chain links TRBV18 to TRBJ2-3, with TRBD1 as a possible D gene (5 bases). V was shortened by 4 bases and J by 2 bases, with 10 bases between the two germline ends. Germline CDR1 is KGHSH and CDR2 is LQKENI. The CDR3 is made up of 14 amino acids. The CDR3 coding sequence is TGTGCCAGCTCACTGGCAGGGTCCACAGATACGCAGTATTTT. Its translation is CASSLAGSTDTQYF.

The V and J genes are TRBV7-9 and TRBJ2-7; 8 bases match TRBD1. The length of the CDR3 is 14 residues. The V and J ends lost 5 bases and 2 bases, in that order; junction bases with no gene match: 5. Germline V gives CDR1 SEHNR, CDR2 FQNEAQ (reference sequence). CDR3 bases: TGTGCCAGCAGCCGGGACAGGCAAGCCTACGAGCAGTACTTC. Amino acids: CASSRDRQAYEQYF.

Only a few counts were recorded for this clone. V is TRBV2 and J is TRBJ1-5; a weak D match, TRBD1 (6 bases). Germline loops: CDR1 SNHLY, CDR2 FYNNEI. The length of the CDR3 is 14 residues. V dropped 3 bases and J dropped 6 bases, with 12 bases sitting between them. In nucleotides, the CDR3 is TGTGCCAGCAGTGATGAACAGGGTGGTCAGCCCCAGCATTTT. It translates to CASSDEQGGQPQHF.

This chain links TRBV2 with TRBJ1-2; TRBD1 agrees at 9 bases. V gave up 6 bases and J gave up 7 bases; unmatched junction bases: 9. The CDR3 is 14 residues long. Germline V lookup: CDR1 SNHLY, CDR2 FYNNEI. This CDR3 is CASSLGTGNSGYTF. DNA for the CDR3: TGTGCCAGCAGCCTGGGGACAGGGAATAGTGGCTACACCTTC.

This rearrangement joins TRBV28 to TRBJ1-1; tentatively, D is TRBD1 (6 bases). The CDR3 contains 15 residues. Germline lookup yields CDR1 MDHEN and CDR2 SYDVKM. V lost 3 bases, J lost 6 bases, and 17 bases lay in between. The CDR3 loop is CASSFPGGARAEAFF. The CDR3 bases are TGTGCCAGCAGTTTTCCGGGGGGGGCTCGGGCTGAAGCTTTCTTT.

The chain carries TRBV6-5 and TRBJ1-2; D may be TRBD1 (6 bases). The CDR3 has 13 residues. Germline V gene sequence: CDR1 MNHEY, CDR2 SVGAGI. V lost 7 bases and J 4 bases, leaving 13 bases between the germline ends. The CDR3 sequence: CASTLGGPYGYTF. The DNA of the CDR3 is TGTGCCAGCACCCTAGGGGGTCCCTATGGCTACACCTTC.

The CDR3 loop is CASNSRTGGNTGELFF. In DNA, the CDR3 is TGTGCCAGTAATTCCAGGACAGGGGGGAACACCGGGGAGCTGTTTTTT. The chain employs TRBV19 and TRBJ2-2; 10 positions match TRBD1. The V segment lost 7 bases and the J segment 1 base; nucleotides outside the gene matches: 6. CDR3 size: 16 residues. CDR1 LNHDA and CDR2 SQIVND come from the germline V gene (reference sequence).

This clone was detected only a few times. The V call is TRBV12-5, the J call TRBJ1-2; 8 bases line up with TRBD1. With 4 bases clipped from V and 7 bases from J, the junction kept 23 bases outside the gene matches. The germline V gene has CDR1 LGHNT and CDR2 FRNRAP. The CDR3 extends over 19 amino acids. The CDR3 DNA follows: TGTGCTAGTGGTTCCGTCCTCTGGGACAGGTTCACAACACGGGGTGGCTACACCTTC. The encoded protein is CASGSVLWDRFTTRGGYTF.

This sequence joins TRBV7-2 and TRBJ2-2, with 7 nucleotides matching TRBD1. This CDR3 comprises 18 residues. Germline CDR1 reads SGHTA; CDR2 reads FQGNSA. Germline trimming cut 1 base from V and 6 bases from J; bases unmatched to any gene: 14. In DNA, the CDR3 is TGTGCCAGCAGCTTAGGGCCACCACCGGGACAGTGGCCCGGGGAGCTGTTTTTT. Amino acids: CASSLGPPPGQWPGELFF.

The J gene is TRBJ1-1, the V gene TRBV12-3 or TRBV12-4, with unresolved D. The CDR3 contains 11 residues. Trimming took off 3 bases at V and 6 bases at J, with 5 bases between the two ends. CDR3 coding DNA: TGTGCCAGCAGTTTTTACTCTGAAGCTTTCTTT. Amino acid sequence: CASSFYSEAFF.

The chain has TRBV4-2 and TRBJ1-2; D may be TRBD1 (5 bases). From germline, CDR1 is LGHNA and CDR2 YNFKEQ. V dropped 0 bases and J dropped 6 bases, with 8 bases sitting between them. The length of the CDR3 is 13 residues. CDR3 in amino acids: CASSQEGQDGYTF. As DNA, the CDR3 is TGTGCCAGCAGCCAAGAGGGGCAGGATGGCTACACCTTC.

V usage is TRBV5-1 and J usage is TRBJ1-2; D gene ambiguous. CDR3 length equals 14 residues. Germline lookup yields CDR1 SGHRS and CDR2 YFSETQ. V was trimmed by 3 bases and J by 0 bases, leaving 9 bases between them. The CDR3 DNA sequence: TGCGCCAGCAGCTCGGGGATTCCTAACTATGGCTACACCTTC. The encoded protein is CASSSGIPNYGYTF.

This chain links TRBV12-5 with TRBJ1-5; 12 bases align to TRBD1. Germline CDR1 is LGHNT and CDR2 is FRNRAP. The CDR3 is 16 residues long. V gave up 5 bases and J gave up 4 bases; unmatched junction bases: 6. CDR3 sequence reads: CASGPGTGGYNQPQHF. The CDR3 DNA reads as TGTGCTAGTGGTCCCGGGACAGGGGGCTATAATCAGCCCCAGCATTTT.

The chain recombines TRBV7-8 with TRBJ1-1; D may be TRBD1 (6 bases). The V and J ends lost 0 bases and 4 bases respectively, with 9 bases between them. This CDR3 is 14 amino acids long. CDR1 and CDR2 from the germline V gene are SGHVS and FQNEAQ. CDR3 nucleotide sequence: TGTGCCAGCAGCTTAGCGAGGGGGAGCACTGAAGCTTTCTTT. Its protein product is CASSLARGSTEAFF.